This T cell receptor (beta chain) was profiled in a study of T cells in Graves' hyperthyroidism and ophthalmopathy. Study observations and caveats: Model output signaled ophthalmopathy a median roughly 6.5 months ahead of onset.

Germline V lookup: CDR1 GTSNPN, CDR2 SVGIG (reference sequence). This CDR3 comprises 13 residues. The V end was cut by 3 bases, the J end by 8 bases, with 14 bases between. This clonotype was recorded at least ten times. Its antigen is as yet unknown. The source material, RNA transcripts, was used to amplify TCR beta CDR3 regions. First-round RT-PCR with HTBI primers amplified the TCR CDR3 region. TCRdb independently ran MiXCR on the multiplex PCR reads; one entry per CDR3 protein. The sample records about 600,000 distinct CDR3 sequences, around 16% being singletons. This receptor was obtained from a middle-aged woman with Graves' ophthalmopathy. This chain uses TRBV30 with TRBJ2-1; either TRBD1 or TRBD2 may supply D (5 bases each). The source material was blood. CDR3 nucleotides: TGTGCCTGGAGACGAGGGGTCACGTATGAGCAGTTCTTC. Translation gives CAWRRGVTYEQFF.